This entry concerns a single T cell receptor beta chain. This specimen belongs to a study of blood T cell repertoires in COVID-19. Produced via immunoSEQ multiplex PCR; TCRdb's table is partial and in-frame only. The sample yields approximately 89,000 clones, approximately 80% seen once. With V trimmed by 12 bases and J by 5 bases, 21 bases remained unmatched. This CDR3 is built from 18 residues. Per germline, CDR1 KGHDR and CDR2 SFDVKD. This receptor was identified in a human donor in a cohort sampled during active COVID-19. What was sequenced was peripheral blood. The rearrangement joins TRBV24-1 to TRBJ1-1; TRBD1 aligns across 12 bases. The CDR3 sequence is CARTADGTGGLGRTEAFF. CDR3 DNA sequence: TGTGCCCGCACGGCAGACGGGACAGGGGGCCTGGGTCGGACTGAAGCTTTCTTT.